This T cell receptor beta chain comes out of a study of blood T cells in healthy people across ages. It was with a sample-barcoded 5' primer and a J-beta primer mix that a second PCR of about 6 to 12 cycles was run. Any given sample supplied a minimum of 3 million CDR3-containing paired-end reads. TCRdb reanalysed the 5' RACE reads using MiXCR and keeps one entry per CDR3 protein. The table lists 650,000 to 800,000 distinct CDR3 sequences, around 52% of them singletons, with less than 15% in the top ten. Germline CDR1 reads SGHRS; CDR2 reads YFSETQ. The CDR3 covers 14 residues. Sequencing was performed on blood. V and J are TRBV5-1 and TRBJ2-3; tentatively, D is TRBD1 (6 bases). The end of the DNA fits TRBJ1-4 better, so the J call may be wrong. The clonotype was recovered from a woman of 80 years or more in good health. The CDR3 protein is CASSLTGREEELFF. DNA for the CDR3: TGCGCCAGCAGCCTGACAGGCCGGGAAGAAGAACTGTTTTTT.